The rows below give T cell receptor beta chains drawn from one sample of a study of molecular identifiers for immune sequencing clone quantification. From the PCR reads, TCRdb called clonotypes with MiXCR, one entry per CDR3 protein. Of 75,000 to 100,000 distinct CDR3 sequences in the sample, 15% to 20% are singletons; the top ten hold around 0.8%. The sample was naive CD8+ T cells from blood, with Jurkat cell RNA spiked in. These receptors were collected from a human donor in good health. Some libraries in this study had Jurkat cell RNA spiked in. Both conserved end residues are part of each CDR3. A D gene is named only where the DNA matches it firmly. Expanded clones get a size class; other rows say once, few or many, or leave the size out.

CDR3aa: CASSTLGAGKNTGELFF
CDR3nt: TGTGCCAGCAGTACCCTTGGAGCGGGGAAGAACACCGGGGAGCTGTTTTTT
v_gene: TRBV27
abundance: .
j_gene: TRBJ2-2
d_gene: TRBD2

CDR3aa: CASSPGDFLELFF
CDR3nt: TGTGCCAGCAGCCCGGGAGATTTTTTGGAACTGTTTTTT
v_gene: TRBV7-8
abundance: many
j_gene: TRBJ1-4
d_gene: .

CDR3aa: CASSQGDRAGGQYF
CDR3nt: TGCGCCAGCAGCCAGGGGGACAGGGCCGGGGGGCAGTACTTC
v_gene: TRBV4-3
abundance: .
j_gene: TRBJ2-7
d_gene: TRBD1

CDR3aa: CSARELTELEKLFF
CDR3nt: TGCAGTGCTAGAGAGCTGACCGAATTGGAAAAACTGTTTTTT
v_gene: TRBV20-1
abundance: many
j_gene: TRBJ1-4
d_gene: .

CDR3aa: CASSYYPPNTEAFF
CDR3nt: TGTGCCAGCAGTTACTACCCCCCGAACACTGAAGCTTTCTTT
v_gene: TRBV6-2/TRBV6-3
abundance: many
j_gene: TRBJ1-1
d_gene: .

CDR3aa: CASSPPEQGTDTQYF
CDR3nt: TGTGCCAGTAGTCCCCCGGAGCAGGGGACAGATACGCAGTATTTT
v_gene: TRBV19
abundance: many
j_gene: TRBJ2-3
d_gene: .

CDR3aa: CASSLDRLAGSPYEQYF
CDR3nt: TGTGCCAGCAGCTTGGATCGACTAGCGGGGTCACCCTACGAGCAGTACTTC
v_gene: TRBV5-5
abundance: many
j_gene: TRBJ2-7
d_gene: TRBD2

CDR3aa: CASSPSRTGAYEQYF
CDR3nt: TGTGCCAGCAGCCCCTCCCGGACAGGGGCCTACGAGCAGTACTTC
v_gene: TRBV5-4
abundance: many
j_gene: TRBJ2-7
d_gene: TRBD1

CDR3aa: CASSMGQGDTQFF
CDR3nt: TGTGCCAGTAGTATGGGGCAGGGGGATACGCAGTTCTTC
v_gene: TRBV19
abundance: many
j_gene: TRBJ2-1
d_gene: TRBD1

CDR3aa: CASGSIPENTYNEQFF
CDR3nt: TGTGCCAGCGGCTCCATACCCGAAAATACCTACAATGAGCAGTTCTTC
v_gene: TRBV11-2
abundance: .
j_gene: TRBJ2-1
d_gene: .

CDR3aa: CASSRDSQLAPPHNEQFF
CDR3nt: TGCGCCAGCAGCCGAGATTCCCAACTAGCTCCTCCACACAATGAGCAGTTCTTC
v_gene: TRBV4-3
abundance: .
j_gene: TRBJ2-1
d_gene: .

CDR3aa: CASSFRGSTYEQYF
CDR3nt: TGTGCCAGCAGTTTCCGCGGGAGTACCTACGAGCAGTACTTC
v_gene: TRBV28
abundance: many
j_gene: TRBJ2-7
d_gene: TRBD2

CDR3aa: CASGDRPSSYNSPLHF
CDR3nt: TGTGCCAGCGGGGACAGGCCGAGCTCCTATAATTCACCCCTCCACTTT
v_gene: TRBV5-6
abundance: many
j_gene: TRBJ1-6
d_gene: TRBD1

CDR3aa: CASSSPGLAEETQYF
CDR3nt: TGTGCCAGCAGCTCCCCGGGACTAGCGGAAGAGACCCAGTACTTC
v_gene: TRBV27
abundance: many
j_gene: TRBJ2-5
d_gene: TRBD2

CDR3aa: CSVVGGLTDTQYF
CDR3nt: TGCAGCGTTGTTGGGGGGCTAACAGATACGCAGTATTTT
v_gene: TRBV29-1
abundance: medium-sized
j_gene: TRBJ2-3
d_gene: .

CDR3aa: CASSQDILRGKDTQYF
CDR3nt: TGTGCCAGCAGCCAAGATATCCTGAGAGGGAAAGATACGCAGTATTTT
v_gene: TRBV14
abundance: many
j_gene: TRBJ2-3
d_gene: .

CDR3aa: CASSVGIGLAGGPEETQYF
CDR3nt: TGTGCCAGCAGCGTAGGAATCGGACTAGCGGGAGGGCCAGAAGAGACCCAGTACTTC
v_gene: TRBV9
abundance: many
j_gene: TRBJ2-5
d_gene: TRBD2

CDR3aa: CATSEAGPDTEAFF
CDR3nt: TGTGCCACCAGTGAGGCGGGGCCGGACACTGAAGCTTTCTTT
v_gene: TRBV24-1
abundance: many
j_gene: TRBJ1-1
d_gene: .

CDR3aa: CASGGGGEAGTEAFF
CDR3nt: TGTGCCAGTGGGGGGGGGGGGGAGGCGGGCACTGAAGCTTTCTTT
v_gene: TRBV19
abundance: few
j_gene: TRBJ1-1
d_gene: .

CDR3aa: CASSLSRGGAYEQYF
CDR3nt: TGTGCCAGCAGTTTATCGAGAGGGGGGGCCTACGAGCAGTACTTC
v_gene: TRBV27
abundance: many
j_gene: TRBJ2-7
d_gene: .

CDR3aa: CASSLATGGPPQYF
CDR3nt: TGTGCCAGCAGCTTAGCGACAGGAGGCCCTCCGCAGTATTTT
v_gene: TRBV7-9
abundance: many
j_gene: TRBJ2-3
d_gene: .

CDR3aa: CASSERGDTQYF
CDR3nt: TGTGCCAGCAGTGAAAGAGGAGATACGCAGTATTTT
v_gene: TRBV27
abundance: many
j_gene: TRBJ2-3
d_gene: .